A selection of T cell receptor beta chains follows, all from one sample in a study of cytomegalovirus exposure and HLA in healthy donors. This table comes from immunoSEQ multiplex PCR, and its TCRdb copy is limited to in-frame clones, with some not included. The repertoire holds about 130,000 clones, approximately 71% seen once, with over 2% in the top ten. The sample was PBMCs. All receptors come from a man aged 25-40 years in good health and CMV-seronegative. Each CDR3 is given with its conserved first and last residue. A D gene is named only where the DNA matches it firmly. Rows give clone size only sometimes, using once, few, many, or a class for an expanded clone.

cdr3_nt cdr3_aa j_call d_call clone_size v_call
TGTGCCAGCACCCAAGGACTAGCGGGTCGAGGAGAGCAGTACTTC CASTQGLAGRGEQYF TRBJ2-7 TRBD2 - TRBV6-6
TGTGCCAGCAGTCCGGGACAGGGTGGTCAGCCCCAGCATTTT CASSPGQGGQPQHF TRBJ1-5 TRBD1 - TRBV2
TGCGCCAGCAGCTCGTCTGGACACCCGAACACCGGGGAGCTGTTTTTT CASSSSGHPNTGELFF TRBJ2-2 - few TRBV5-1
TGTGCCAGCAGAGCCCTAGGACAGGCCTACGAGCAGTACTTC CASRALGQAYEQYF TRBJ2-7 TRBD1 - TRBV2
TGTGCCACCTCACCAGAATATAGCAATCAGCCCCAGCATTTT CATSPEYSNQPQHF TRBJ1-5 - - TRBV6-1
TGCGCCAGCAGCCAAGCAGGGGGCGGTAATCAGCCCCAGCATTTT CASSQAGGGNQPQHF TRBJ1-5 TRBD1 few TRBV4-1
TGTGCCTGGAGTGTTGGAGCACCAGATACGCAGTATTTT CAWSVGAPDTQYF TRBJ2-3 - - TRBV30
TGTGCCTGGAGTGTCCCTAGCGGCGAGCAGTACTTC CAWSVPSGEQYF TRBJ2-7 TRBD2 - TRBV30
TGTGCCAGCAGGAGGGGAGCGGGAACAGACTTC CASRRGAGTDF TRBJ2-7 TRBD2 - TRBV6-1
TGTGCCAGCAGGCCTCCCGACAGCTACGAGCAGTACTTC CASRPPDSYEQYF TRBJ2-7 - - TRBV5-4
TGCGCCAGCAGCCCGGACAGGGGAGGGGACTATGGCTACACCTTC CASSPDRGGDYGYTF TRBJ1-2 TRBD1 - TRBV5-1
TGTGCCAGCAGTTGGCAACAACTAGCGGGAGTGAACGAGCAGTACTTC CASSWQQLAGVNEQYF TRBJ2-7 TRBD2 - TRBV6-5
TGTGCCAGCAGCCGCCTGGCGGGTGCGGGAGATACGCAGTATTTT CASSRLAGAGDTQYF TRBJ2-3 - - TRBV7-8
TGTGCCAGCAGCATATTACGGACAGGGGGCATTGGCTACACCTTC CASSILRTGGIGYTF TRBJ1-2 TRBD1 - TRBV7-9
TGCGCCAGCAGCTCAACTTTGGATACGCAGTATTTT CASSSTLDTQYF TRBJ2-3 - - TRBV5-1
TGCGCCAGCAGTGAGGGCAGGGGGGAGACCCAGTACTTC CASSEGRGETQYF TRBJ2-5 TRBD1 - TRBV10-1
TGCGCCAGCAGCTTGGCCTTCGGTGCGGTCAGGGGGTACGAGCAGTACTTC CASSLAFGAVRGYEQYF TRBJ2-7 TRBD1 few TRBV5-1
TGTGCCAGCTCACCTCCGGGACTAGCGGGAGGAGTGTACAATGAGCAGTTCTTC CASSPPGLAGGVYNEQFF TRBJ2-1 TRBD2 - TRBV18
TGCGCCAGCAGCTTGGCCTATGACAGTATGTTGGAGCTGTTTTTT CASSLAYDSMLELFF TRBJ2-2 - - TRBV5-1
TGCGCCAGCAGCTTTGGGACTAGCGGGAGTGGCATAGATACGCAGTATTTT CASSFGTSGSGIDTQYF TRBJ2-3 TRBD2 - TRBV5-1
TGCGCCAGCAGCTGGATGGGGACTAGCGGGAGTCCCTACGAGCAGTACTTC CASSWMGTSGSPYEQYF TRBJ2-7 TRBD2 - TRBV5-1
TGTGCCAGCTCACCAGGGCTAGCGGGAGCCTACGAGCAGTACTTC CASSPGLAGAYEQYF TRBJ2-7 TRBD2 - TRBV18
TGTGCCAGCAGCGCTCCAGAGACAGGGCCCAACTATGGCTACACCTTC CASSAPETGPNYGYTF TRBJ1-2 TRBD1 once TRBV9
TGTGCCAGCAGTGGACGACTGCTCACCGGGGAGCTGTTTTTT CASSGRLLTGELFF TRBJ2-2 - - TRBV6-1
TGTGCCAGCAGGCATTCCCGGGAGGTGAACACTGAAGCTTTCTTT CASRHSREVNTEAFF TRBJ1-1 - - TRBV5-4
TGTGCCAGCAGCGAGCGATATGTGGCTGGCTACACCTTC CASSERYVAGYTF TRBJ1-2 - - TRBV14
TGTGCCAGCTGCCAAGGTGGGGACTACCACACCGGGGAGCTGTTTTTT CASCQGGDYHTGELFF TRBJ2-2 TRBD2 - TRBV4-2
TGTGCCAGCAGTTACCGCGGGAGAGGCACAGATACGCAGTATTTT CASSYRGRGTDTQYF TRBJ2-3 TRBD2 - TRBV6-5
TGTGCTAGCAGCAGGACTAGCGGGAGTGCAGACAATGAGCAGTTCTTC CASSRTSGSADNEQFF TRBJ2-1 TRBD2 - TRBV7-7
TGTGCCAGCAGGACCCTCGGACAGAACACCGGGGAGCTGTTTTTT CASRTLGQNTGELFF TRBJ2-2 - - TRBV27